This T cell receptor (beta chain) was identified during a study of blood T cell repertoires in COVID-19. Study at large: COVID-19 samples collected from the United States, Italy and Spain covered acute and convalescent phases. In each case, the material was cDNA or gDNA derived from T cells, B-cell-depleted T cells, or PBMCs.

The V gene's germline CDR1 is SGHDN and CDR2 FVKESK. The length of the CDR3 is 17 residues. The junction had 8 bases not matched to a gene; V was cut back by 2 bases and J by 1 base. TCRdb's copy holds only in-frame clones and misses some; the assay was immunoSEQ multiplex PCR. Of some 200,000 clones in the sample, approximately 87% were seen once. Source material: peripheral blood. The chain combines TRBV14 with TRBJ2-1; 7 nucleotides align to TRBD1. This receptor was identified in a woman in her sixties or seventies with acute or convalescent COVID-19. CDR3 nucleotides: TGTGCCAGCAGCCAACCGACAGGGACAAGGTCCTACAATGAGCAGTTCTTC. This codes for CASSQPTGTRSYNEQFF.